This T cell receptor beta chain stems from a study of blood T cell repertoires in COVID-19 (TCRdb year 2020). About the investigation overall: The collaborator samples originated in the United States, Italy and Spain and spanned the acute and convalescent phases of COVID-19. The material from the prospective study consisted of cDNA or gDNA derived from T cells, B-cell-depleted T cells, or PBMCs. The dataset comprised deeply sampled blood TCRbeta repertoires from subjects exposed to, actively infected with, or recovered from COVID-19. The repertoires were made available in a free public database intended to serve as a resource for research on the immune response to SARS-CoV-2. The samples were drawn from two sources: the first 160 participants of the ongoing ImmuneRACE study, and 1,200 or so subjects contributed by 6 global collaborators. Nearly every sample came with metadata listing a de-identified subject ID, COVID-19 status, age in years and sex. Where available, HLA class I and class II types were taken from metadata supplied by the sample provider and were not determined by assay-based typing.

Points the paper makes about the study in general: The amount of clinical and demographic metadata varied by source and participant and was provided uncurated.

Notes on this clone: This receptor's antigen is unknown. Qualities for individual bases were not recorded, and no much larger clone is one base off.

Sequences MNHEY (CDR1) and SMNVEV (CDR2) are obtained from the germline V gene (reference sequence). The V and J ends are trimmed by 5 bases and 8 bases, leaving 12 bases between them. The CDR3 goes from the cysteine to the phenylalanine over 12 residues. The CDR3 DNA has 36 bases and is translated from base 1. Each collaborating institution followed its own protocols to collect whole blood in K2EDTA tubes. For TCRbeta analysis, collaborator samples were shipped as frozen whole blood, as isolated PBMCs, or as DNA extracted from either sample type. TCRbeta CDR3 regions were amplified from genomic DNA by means of the immunoSEQ Assay, a bias-controlled multiplex PCR. As for the authors' bioinformatics: Nucleated cell counts per sample were estimated from amplification of reference gene primers within the assay. To quantify the absolute abundance of each unique TCRbeta CDR3 rearrangement, sequence reads were collapsed and filtered. For each sample, productive Simpson clonality was calculated as the square root of Simpson's diversity index across productive rearrangements. TCRdb carries this immuneACCESS record with in-frame sequences only. Its versions omit some clonotypes, under half of them owing to an unresolved V gene in the studies checked, with the rest unexplained. V and J calls plus clone size are reproduced from that table; the DNA served to infer D and trimming. The sample includes around 200,000 clones, with 80% to 85% observed a single time. The ten most abundant clones make up less than 3% of the sample.

The rearrangement combines TRBV27 with TRBJ1-2; TRBD1 might be the D gene, on 6 matching bases. Sequencing input: peripheral blood. The clonotype comes from a human donor with acute or convalescent COVID-19. The donor label of this sample is uncertain. The nucleotides read TGTGCCAGCAGTCAACAGGGATACGGCTACACCTTC. Its amino acids are CASSQQGYGYTF.